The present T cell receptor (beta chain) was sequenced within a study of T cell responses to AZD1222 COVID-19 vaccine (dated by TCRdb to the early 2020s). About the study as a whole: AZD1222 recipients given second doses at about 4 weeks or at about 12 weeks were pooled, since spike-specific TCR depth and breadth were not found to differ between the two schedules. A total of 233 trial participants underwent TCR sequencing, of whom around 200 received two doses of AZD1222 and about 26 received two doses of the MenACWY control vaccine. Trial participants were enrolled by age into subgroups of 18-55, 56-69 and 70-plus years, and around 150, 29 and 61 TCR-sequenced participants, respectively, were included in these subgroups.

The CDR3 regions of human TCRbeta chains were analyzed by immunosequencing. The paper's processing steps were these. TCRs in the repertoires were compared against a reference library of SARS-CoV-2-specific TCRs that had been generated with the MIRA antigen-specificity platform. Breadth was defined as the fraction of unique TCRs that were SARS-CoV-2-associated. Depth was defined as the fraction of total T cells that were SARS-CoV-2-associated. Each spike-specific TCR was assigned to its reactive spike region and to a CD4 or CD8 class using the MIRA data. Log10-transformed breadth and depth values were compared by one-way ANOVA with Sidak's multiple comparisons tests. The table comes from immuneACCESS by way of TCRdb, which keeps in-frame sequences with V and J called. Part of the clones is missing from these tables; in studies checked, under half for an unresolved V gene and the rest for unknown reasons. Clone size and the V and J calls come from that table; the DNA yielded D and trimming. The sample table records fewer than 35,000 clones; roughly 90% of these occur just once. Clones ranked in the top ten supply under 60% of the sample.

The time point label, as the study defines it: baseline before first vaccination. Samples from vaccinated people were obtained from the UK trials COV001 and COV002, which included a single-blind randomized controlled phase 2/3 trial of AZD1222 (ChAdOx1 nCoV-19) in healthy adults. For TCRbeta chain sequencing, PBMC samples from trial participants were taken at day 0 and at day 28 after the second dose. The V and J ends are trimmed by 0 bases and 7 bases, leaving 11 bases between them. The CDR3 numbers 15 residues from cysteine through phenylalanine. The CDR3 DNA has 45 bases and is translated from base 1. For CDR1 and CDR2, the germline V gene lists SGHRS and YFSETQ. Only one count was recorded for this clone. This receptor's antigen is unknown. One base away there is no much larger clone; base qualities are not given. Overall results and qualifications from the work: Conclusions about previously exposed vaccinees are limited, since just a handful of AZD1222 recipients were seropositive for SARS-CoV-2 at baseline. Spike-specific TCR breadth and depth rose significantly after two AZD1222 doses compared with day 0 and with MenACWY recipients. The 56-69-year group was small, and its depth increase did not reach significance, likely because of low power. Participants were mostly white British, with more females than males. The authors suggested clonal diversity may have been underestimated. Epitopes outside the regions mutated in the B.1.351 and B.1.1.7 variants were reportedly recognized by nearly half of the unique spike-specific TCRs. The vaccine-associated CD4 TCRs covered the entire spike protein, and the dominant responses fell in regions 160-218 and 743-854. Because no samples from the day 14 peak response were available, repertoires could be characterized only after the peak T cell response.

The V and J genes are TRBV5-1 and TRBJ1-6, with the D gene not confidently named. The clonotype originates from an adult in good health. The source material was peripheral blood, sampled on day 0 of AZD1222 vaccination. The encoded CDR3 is CASSLEPASNSPLHF. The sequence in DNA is TGCGCCAGCAGCTTGGAGCCGGCCAGCAATTCACCCCTCCACTTT.